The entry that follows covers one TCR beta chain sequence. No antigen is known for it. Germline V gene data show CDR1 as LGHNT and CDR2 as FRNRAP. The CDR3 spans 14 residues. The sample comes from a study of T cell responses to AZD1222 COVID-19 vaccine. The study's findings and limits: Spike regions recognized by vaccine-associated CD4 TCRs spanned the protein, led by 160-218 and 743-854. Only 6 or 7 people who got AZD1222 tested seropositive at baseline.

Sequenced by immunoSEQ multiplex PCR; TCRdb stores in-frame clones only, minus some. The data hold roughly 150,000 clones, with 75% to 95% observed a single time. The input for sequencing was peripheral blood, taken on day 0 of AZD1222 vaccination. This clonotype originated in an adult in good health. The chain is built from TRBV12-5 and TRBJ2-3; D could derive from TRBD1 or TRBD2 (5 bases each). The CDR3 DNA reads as TGTGCCGCCACAAGAGAGGGGAGCACAGATACGCAGTATTTT. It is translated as CAATREGSTDTQYF.